Detailed here is one T cell receptor beta chain. This clone was seen only a few times. What this receptor recognizes is not known. No base quality information exists; no much larger clone differs at one position. This specimen comes from a study of shared clonotypes between healthy human individuals (dated by TCRdb to the early 2020s). Looking at the study overall: The cohort comprised a couple of women and a few men aged 18 to 49 years. Per donor, leukapheresis produced somewhere between about 0.85 and 8.9 billion PBMCs. The study deeply sequenced blood TCR repertoires of several healthy adults to estimate repertoire size and the extent of clonotype sharing between individuals. Per donor, three plates each were used for CD4 naive and CD4 memory, two for CD8 naive, and one for CD8 memory. Different laboratories and diverse techniques were used to prepare libraries and sequence TCR repertoires, to increase sequencing depth and limit assay-specific biases.

The donors were healthy, HIV-negative adults who had no recently reported acute infections or vaccinations. Every donor was a Caucasian adult living in Nashville, Tennessee, USA. Magnetic negative selection was used to enrich CD4+ T cells, after which naive cells were positively selected on CD45RA and the negative fraction became the memory subset. After blood collection by leukapheresis, PBMCs were isolated using Ficoll-Histopaque density gradient centrifugation and then cryopreserved in the vapor phase of liquid nitrogen. Analytical flow cytometry was used to check the purity and quantity of every magnetically sorted T cell population. Each sorted fraction had its genomic DNA isolated and then quantified by UV absorbance on a Nanodrop 2000c. Study-wide conclusions, independent of this receptor: Larger estimated clonotype richness was generally found for naive subsets than for memory subsets. Incomplete sequencing was indicated by rarefaction of sorted-subset datasets, despite the large sequencing depth. Compared with non-shared clonotypes, clonotypes shared by all four sorted-subset donors had higher generation probabilities. Because the study included a small number of donors, the genetic and exposure-history diversity represented was limited. Sampling was restricted to blood, and TCR repertoires in tissues likely differ from the TCR repertoires found in blood. Around 5.4% of naive CD4, approximately 3.7% of naive CD8, 2.3% of memory CD4, and around 0.4% of memory CD8 clonotypes were shared across a few donors. Pairwise subsampling indicated that sequencing depth was expected to affect the degree of clonotype sharing among donors.

Sequences LNHDA (CDR1) and SQIVND (CDR2) are obtained from the germline V gene (reference sequence). Trimming accounts for 8 bases at V and 5 bases at J, while the number of junction bases matched to no gene is 7. The CDR3 covers 13 residues, taking in both the cysteine and the phenylalanine. Only the CDR3 DNA is retained, 39 bases long and in frame from the first base. Using the deep immunoSEQ assay, multiplex PCR amplified TCR CDR3 regions from genomic DNA. Genomic DNA extracted from each cell subset was distributed evenly over all wells of several immunoSEQ 96-well plates, and each plate served as one replicate. For sorted subsets, about 200 ng genomic DNA, equal to about 30,000 T cell genomes, was loaded into each replicate PCR. Purified libraries were measured with a Qubit 3.0 fluorometer, size-checked on a Bioanalyzer 2100, and measured again with the KAPA Library Quantification kit. A separate single-read 150-cycle Illumina NextSeq 550 flow cell was used to sequence each immunoSEQ 96-well plate. The authors' pipeline ran thus. Because the immunoSEQ output held only junctional sequences and lacked quality scores, the filtering could not match the filtering applied to full-length reads. Sequences were annotated with PyIR, a Python wrapper for IgBLAST v1.9, and V/J genes and CDR3 were assigned using IMGT germline references. Reads were removed for weak V/J assignments (E-value above 1e-6), missing CDR3, stop codons, out-of-frame junctions, or ambiguous translated residues. V3J clonotypes were defined by identical inferred V gene, J gene, and CDR3 amino acid sequence. To compute the percentage overlap between repertoires, the number of shared unique clonotypes was divided by the size of the smaller repertoire. Richness of each repertoire was evaluated using RTK rarefaction, the Chao1 estimator, and Recon v2.1 estimates of unobserved clonotypes. For all TCRbeta clonotypes obtained by the gDNA method from several donors, generation probabilities were computed with OLGA. The immuneACCESS repertoire file appears here via TCRdb, limited to in-frame rearrangements. These files lack a portion of the clones; in checked studies, under half of the deficit traces to unresolved V genes, and the cause of the others is not known. That table is the source of V, J and clone size, and D and trimming were worked out from the DNA. In all, the sample holds 550,000 to 700,000 clones, and around three quarters of those were seen once. 1.5% to 2% of the sample is held by the ten biggest clonotypes.

Recombination joined TRBV19 with TRBJ1-1, with 8 middle bases fitting TRBD1. The sequence derives from a woman in her 30s in good health. Sequencing was carried out using memory CD4+ T cells sorted from blood. The intended sense of this specimen's cell subset or site label: CD45RA-negative fraction. The nucleotide sequence reads as follows: TGTGCCAGTCGAAACAGGGGGGGGACTGAAGCTTTCTTT. Its protein reads: CASRNRGGTEAFF. The variable domain in full, with residues beyond the CDR3 obtained from the reference TRBV19 and TRBJ1-1 genes, is DGGITQSPKYLFRKEGQNVTLSCEQNLNHDAMYWYRQDPGQGLRLIYYSQIVNDFQKGDIAEGYSVSREKKESFPLTVTSAQKNPTAFYLCASRNRGGTEAFFGQGTRLTVV.